Sequencing of this T cell receptor (beta chain) was carried out in a study of cytomegalovirus exposure and HLA in healthy donors. The study, taken as a whole, reports: Researchers reported that a few CMV-associated chains were confirmed in vitro as CMV antigen-specific. Both high specificity and high sensitivity reportedly marked the classifier's diagnosis of cytomegalovirus status. Among TCR beta chains, those listed as cytomegalovirus-associated numbered some 160. Among TCR sequences, most were rare, though some public TCRs appeared in many donors.

The germline V and J ends were trimmed by 1 base and 7 bases, with 8 bases remaining between them. This CDR3 is 13 amino acids long. Germline values: CDR1 MGHRA, CDR2 YSYEKL. Measured with immunoSEQ multiplex PCR; TCRdb has only the in-frame clones, and not every one. The sample contains roughly 200,000 clones, about 80% of which appear only once. Comment on this clone: Its antigen remains unidentified.

The V and J genes are TRBV4-1 and TRBJ2-1, with TRBD1 as a possible D gene (5 bases). The sequenced sample consisted of PBMCs. The sequence derives from a woman between 18 and 30 years old in good health and CMV-seropositive. This CDR3 reads CASSQVGVNEQFF. As DNA, the CDR3 is TGCGCCAGCAGCCAAGTAGGGGTAAATGAGCAGTTCTTC.